Listed below are T cell receptor beta chains from one sample, sequenced in a study of shared clonotypes between healthy human individuals. TCRdb's table, derived via immunoSEQ multiplex PCR, lists solely in-frame clones and lacks some. The data show roughly 700,000 clones, under 80% seen once. What was sequenced was memory CD4+ T cells sorted from blood. The source of these receptors is a woman in her twenties or thirties in good health. Both conserved end residues are part of each CDR3. The D gene is left open where the match is weak. Rows may omit the clone size; those that give it use once, few, many or a size class.

d_gene	v_gene	len	j_gene	abundance	CDR3nt	CDR3aa
NA	TRBV28	14	TRBJ1-5	few	TGTGCCAGCAGCCCCCCGACCCAGAGTCAGCCCCAGCATTTT	CASSPPTQSQPQHF
NA	TRBV7-9	12	TRBJ2-1	once	TGTGCCAGCAGCTTAGACCCTAATGAGCAGTTCTTC	CASSLDPNEQFF
NA	TRBV19	13	TRBJ2-3	NA	TGTGCCAGTAGTATTCAAGGCACAGATACGCAGTATTTT	CASSIQGTDTQYF
TRBD1	TRBV25-1	14	TRBJ2-7	many	TGTGCCAGCACTCCACAGGGGGCGTCAGGCGAGCAGTACTTC	CASTPQGASGEQYF
TRBD1	TRBV2	15	TRBJ2-3	NA	TGTGCCAGCAGTGGGACAGGGGGTTTTAAAGATACGCAGTATTTT	CASSGTGGFKDTQYF
NA	TRBV19	15	TRBJ1-1	NA	TGTGCCAGTAGTCCCAGGGAGGGTGTGAACACTGAAGCTTTCTTT	CASSPREGVNTEAFF
NA	TRBV7-8	14	TRBJ2-3	NA	TGTGCCAGCAGCTTAAGGCGGCGCACAGATACGCAGTATTTT	CASSLRRRTDTQYF
NA	TRBV5-1	15	TRBJ2-2	NA	TGCGCCAGCAGCTTGGCGCAGGGAATCACCGGGGAGCTGTTTTTT	CASSLAQGITGELFF
NA	TRBV30	13	TRBJ1-1	NA	TGTGCCTGGAGTACAGGGTACGTCCTCCCAGCTTTCTTT	CAWSTGYVLPAFF
NA	TRBV5-8	13	TRBJ1-2	NA	TGTGCCAGCAGCTTATGGGATGACTATGGCTACACCTTC	CASSLWDDYGYTF
TRBD1	TRBV2	13	TRBJ1-2	many	TGTGCCAGCAGTCCAAGGACAGGGGATGGCTACACCTTC	CASSPRTGDGYTF
TRBD1	TRBV28	14	TRBJ2-7	many	TGTGCCAGCACCCTAAAGACAGGGCGGAACGAGCAGTACTTC	CASTLKTGRNEQYF
NA	TRBV19	14	TRBJ1-1	once	TGTGCCAGTATAGGGGCTAATTGGGGCACTGAAGCTTTCTTT	CASIGANWGTEAFF
TRBD1	TRBV29-1	14	TRBJ1-1	few	TGCAGCGTTGAATTGACAGGGAGCTTTACTGAAGCTTTCTTT	CSVELTGSFTEAFF
NA	TRBV29-1	13	TRBJ1-3	NA	TGCAGCGTTGCAGGGGTGACTGGAAACACCATATATTTT	CSVAGVTGNTIYF
TRBD2	TRBV28	14	TRBJ2-1	few	TGTGCCAGCAGTTTATCCCTAGCGGATGGTGAGCAGTTCTTC	CASSLSLADGEQFF
NA	TRBV2	13	TRBJ1-2	NA	TGTGCCAGCATCCGGCCCTTTAACTATGGCTACACCTTC	CASIRPFNYGYTF
NA	TRBV4-2	15	TRBJ2-5	NA	TGTGCCAGCAGCCAAGAAAAAGGGCAGCAAGAGACCCAGTACTTC	CASSQEKGQQETQYF
NA	TRBV11-3	13	TRBJ2-7	NA	TGTGCCAGCAGCTTCATAGCGGCCTACGAGCAGTACTTC	CASSFIAAYEQYF
TRBD2	TRBV28	17	TRBJ2-7	NA	TGTGCCAGCAGTTTCCGCGGCCTAGCGGGCTTCCGCTACGAGCAGTACTTC	CASSFRGLAGFRYEQYF
NA	TRBV20-1	11	TRBJ2-5	NA	TGCAGTGCTAACAGGAACGGGGAGCAGTACTTC	CSANRNGEQYF
TRBD1	TRBV28	14	TRBJ1-2	NA	TGTGCCAGCAGTCCGGGACAGGGGTCTCGTGGCTACACCTTC	CASSPGQGSRGYTF
NA	TRBV5-4	14	TRBJ2-2	once	TGTGCCAGCGCCCCCATAGGGAACACCGGGGAGCTGTTTTTT	CASAPIGNTGELFF
NA	TRBV7-3	15	TRBJ2-1	NA	TGTGCCAGCAGCTTAGAGGGGTACTCCTACAATGAGCAGTTCTTC	CASSLEGYSYNEQFF
TRBD1	TRBV10-3	16	TRBJ1-2	NA	TGTGCCATCAGTGGGCTGAACAGGGGAGCTAACTATGGCTACACCTTC	CAISGLNRGANYGYTF
TRBD1	TRBV6-6	15	TRBJ1-6	NA	TGTGCCAGCAGCCGGACAGGGGGCCACGATTCACCCCTCCACTTT	CASSRTGGHDSPLHF
NA	TRBV10-3	14	TRBJ2-1	NA	TGTGCCATCGCGGCTCTGAGCTCCTACAATGAGCAGTTCTTC	CAIAALSSYNEQFF
TRBD2	TRBV28	15	TRBJ2-7	NA	TGTGCCAGCACCCAACTAGCGGGAGGCCCCGCCGAGCAGTACTTC	CASTQLAGGPAEQYF
NA	TRBV11-2	12	TRBJ1-1	NA	TGTGCCAGCCGCGATTGGGGGGCTGAAGCTTTCTTT	CASRDWGAEAFF
NA	TRBV6-6	12	TRBJ1-4	NA	TGTGCCCCTCGTGTCACTTGGGAAAAACTGTTTTTT	CAPRVTWEKLFF
NA	TRBV7-9	15	TRBJ2-1	few	TGTGCCAGCAGCTTAGGGGCTAGTAGGAGGGGTGAGCAGTTCTTC	CASSLGASRRGEQFF